This is a list of T cell receptor beta chains from one sample in a study of cytomegalovirus exposure and HLA in healthy donors. Measured with immunoSEQ multiplex PCR; TCRdb has only the in-frame clones, and not every one. The data show fewer than 350,000 clones, with roughly 90% seen just once and around 2.1% held by the top ten. Sequenced material: PBMCs. Receptors originate from a woman between 18 and 29 years old in good health and CMV-seronegative. Both conserved end residues are part of each CDR3. The D gene is left open where the match is weak. A row's size may be missing; if present it is once, few, many or a size class.

size	D	V	J	DNA	CDR3
.	.	TRBV9	TRBJ2-1	TGTGCCAGCAGCGTAGATGCAGGGGATGAGCAGTTCTTC	CASSVDAGDEQFF
.	.	TRBV2	TRBJ2-2	TGTGCCAGCAGTAAGGACAGCGGAACCGGGGAGCTGTTTTTT	CASSKDSGTGELFF
.	TRBD1	TRBV10-1	TRBJ2-3	TGCGCCAGCAGTCCGGGACAGTTACCAAATACGCAGTATTTT	CASSPGQLPNTQYF
few	.	TRBV4-2	TRBJ2-7	TGTGCCAGCAGCTATGGGAGTGACGAGCAGTACTTC	CASSYGSDEQYF
.	.	TRBV2	TRBJ2-7	TGTGCCAGCAGAGAAGACAGGCAGTACTTC	CASREDRQYF
.	.	TRBV9	TRBJ2-1	TGTGCCAGCAGCGTAGGCGGCACCTACAATGAGCAGTTCTTC	CASSVGGTYNEQFF
.	TRBD1	TRBV6-5	TRBJ2-7	TGTGCCAGCAGTCTTTGGACAGGCTCCTACGAGCAGTACTTC	CASSLWTGSYEQYF
.	TRBD1	TRBV27	TRBJ1-2	TGTGCCAGCTCCAGGGATAGAGGACAGGGAAATGGCTACACCTTC	CASSRDRGQGNGYTF
.	.	TRBV29-1	TRBJ1-3	TGCAGCGTTAGACTCTCAGACTCTGGAAACACCATATATTTT	CSVRLSDSGNTIYF
.	TRBD2	TRBV2	TRBJ2-1	TGTGCCAGCGAACTAGCGGGGCACAATGAGCAGTTCTTC	CASELAGHNEQFF
.	TRBD1	TRBV6-4	TRBJ1-2	TGTGCCAGCAGTACGGTGGAGGGGGCGGTCTCCAGCTACACCTTC	CASSTVEGAVSSYTF
.	TRBD1	TRBV5-4	TRBJ2-2	TGTGCCAGCAGCCAACCGGACAGGGGGAGGATCGGGGAGCTGTTTTTT	CASSQPDRGRIGELFF
.	.	TRBV6-1	TRBJ2-7	TGTGCCAGCAGAGGCAGGGGTACCTACGAGCAGTACTTC	CASRGRGTYEQYF
.	.	TRBV2	TRBJ1-1	TGTGCCAGCAGGACAGAATTGAACACTGAAGCTTTCTTT	CASRTELNTEAFF
.	.	TRBV4-1	TRBJ1-5	TGCGCCAGCAGTCTGGAATGGCAGGGAAGGAATCAGCCCCAGCATTTT	CASSLEWQGRNQPQHF
.	TRBD1	TRBV2	TRBJ1-2	TGTGCCAGCAGTCGGGACAGGGGAACGCTTGAAGGTGGCTACACCTTC	CASSRDRGTLEGGYTF
.	.	TRBV2	TRBJ2-7	TGTGCCAGCAGCGCGGGACAGTCCTACGAGCAGTACTTC	CASSAGQSYEQYF
.	.	TRBV30	TRBJ1-5	TGTGCCTGGAGTGTAGGCGGGGATCAGCCCCAGCATTTT	CAWSVGGDQPQHF
.	.	TRBV14	TRBJ1-2	TGTGCCAGCAGCCGCCGACAGGCATGGGGCTATGGCTACACCTTC	CASSRRQAWGYGYTF
.	TRBD1	TRBV7-9	TRBJ2-7	TGTGCCAGCAGCTCGACCGGGACAGGGGAGACGGGCTACTCCTACGAGCAGTACTTC	CASSSTGTGETGYSYEQYF
.	.	TRBV27	TRBJ2-4	TGTGCCAGCGGGCCTAGACAGGGACTGGAGTACTTC	CASGPRQGLEYF
.	.	TRBV7-6	TRBJ2-7	TGTGCCAGCAGCTTAGGTCGGTCCTACGAGCAGTACTTC	CASSLGRSYEQYF
.	.	TRBV5-6	TRBJ1-2	TGTGCCAGCAGCGCGGGAGCTACAGCTGGCTACACCTTC	CASSAGATAGYTF
once	.	TRBV27	TRBJ1-6	TGTGCCAGCACCCCCGAACAGGGCAATTCCCCCCTCCACTTT	CASTPEQGNSPLHF
.	.	TRBV15	TRBJ2-7	TGTGCCACCAGCAGAGAGATAGGGGTAGTATCCTACGAGCAGTACTTC	CATSREIGVVSYEQYF
.	.	TRBV23-1	TRBJ2-7	TGCGCCAGCAGTCAAGGGGGCACAGGGTTTAGGATTTACGAGCAGTACTTC	CASSQGGTGFRIYEQYF
.	.	TRBV30	TRBJ1-5	TGTGCCTGGAGTCCCGGTTATAGCAATCAGCCCCAGCATTTT	CAWSPGYSNQPQHF
.	TRBD1	TRBV19	TRBJ1-4	TGTGCCAGTAACAGGGGGCATAATGAAAAACTGTTTTTT	CASNRGHNEKLFF
.	TRBD2	TRBV7-2	TRBJ2-5	TGTGCCAGCAGCCCTGTAGGGACTAGCCTTTGGCAAGAGACCCAGTACTTC	CASSPVGTSLWQETQYF
.	TRBD2	TRBV25-1	TRBJ2-5	TGTGCCAGCAGTCGGGCGGGGGGTGAAGAGACCCAGTACTTC	CASSRAGGEETQYF
.	.	TRBV15	TRBJ1-1	TGTGCCACCAAAGAAGGGGCCAGCGAGGCTGAAGCTTTCTTT	CATKEGASEAEAFF
.	TRBD1	TRBV5-1	TRBJ1-2	TGCGCCAGCAGCTCTTCCGGGACAGTCTATGGCTACACCTTC	CASSSSGTVYGYTF
.	.	TRBV6-5	TRBJ1-2	TGTGCCAGCAGTTACGACAGGAACTATGGCTACACCTTC	CASSYDRNYGYTF
.	.	TRBV27	TRBJ1-1	TGTGCCAGCAGTTTCGCCGGGCCAAAGAGGGCCCCCACTGAAGCTTTCTTT	CASSFAGPKRAPTEAFF
.	.	TRBV7-8	TRBJ2-7	TGTGCCAGCAACCCAGGGCCCTACTCCTACGAGCAGTACTTC	CASNPGPYSYEQYF
.	TRBD2	TRBV7-9	TRBJ2-1	TGTGCCAGCAGTCCTCTAGCGGGGGGGCCTAGTCGTTGGAATGAGCAGTTCTTC	CASSPLAGGPSRWNEQFF
.	TRBD1	TRBV5-4	TRBJ1-4	TGTGCCAGCAGCATAGTCCCGGGACAGGGATCGGGAGGAAAACTGTTTTTT	CASSIVPGQGSGGKLFF
.	.	TRBV18	TRBJ2-1	TGTGCCAGCTCACTGACAGCTTACAATGAGCAGTTCTTC	CASSLTAYNEQFF
.	.	TRBV9	TRBJ1-6	TGTGCCAGCAGCGTATCAGGGGACAATTCACCCCTCCACTTT	CASSVSGDNSPLHF